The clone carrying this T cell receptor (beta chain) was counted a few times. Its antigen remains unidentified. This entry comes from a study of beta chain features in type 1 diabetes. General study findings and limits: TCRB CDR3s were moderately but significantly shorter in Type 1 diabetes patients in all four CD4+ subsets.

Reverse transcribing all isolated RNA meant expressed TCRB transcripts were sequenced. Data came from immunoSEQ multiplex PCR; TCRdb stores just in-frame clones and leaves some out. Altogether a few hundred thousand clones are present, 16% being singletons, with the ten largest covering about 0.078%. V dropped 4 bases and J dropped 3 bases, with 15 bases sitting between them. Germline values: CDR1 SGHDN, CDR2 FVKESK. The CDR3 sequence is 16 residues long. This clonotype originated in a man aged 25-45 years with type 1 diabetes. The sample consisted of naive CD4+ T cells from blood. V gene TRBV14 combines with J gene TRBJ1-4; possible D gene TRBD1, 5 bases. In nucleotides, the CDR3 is TGTGCCAGCAGCCGGCGACAGCTCAGGGCTAATGAAAAACTGTTTTTT. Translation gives CASSRRQLRANEKLFF. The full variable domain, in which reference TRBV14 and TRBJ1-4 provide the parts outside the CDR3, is EAGVTQFPSHSVIEKGQTVTLRCDPISGHDNLYWYRRVMGKEIKFLLHFVKESKQDESGMPNNRFLAERTGGTYSTLKVQPAELEDSGVYFCASSRRQLRANEKLFFGSGTQLSVL.